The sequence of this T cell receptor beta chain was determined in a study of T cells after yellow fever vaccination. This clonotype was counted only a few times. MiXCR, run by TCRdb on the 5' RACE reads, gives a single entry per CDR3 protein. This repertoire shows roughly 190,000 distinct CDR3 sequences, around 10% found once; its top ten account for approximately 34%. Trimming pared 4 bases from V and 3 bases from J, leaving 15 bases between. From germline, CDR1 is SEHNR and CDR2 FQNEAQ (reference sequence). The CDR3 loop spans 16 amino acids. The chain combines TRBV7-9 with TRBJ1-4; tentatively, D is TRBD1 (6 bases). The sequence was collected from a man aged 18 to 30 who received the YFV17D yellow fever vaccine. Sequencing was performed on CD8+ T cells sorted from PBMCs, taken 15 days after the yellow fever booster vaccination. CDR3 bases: TGTGCCAGCAGCTCAGGGGACGGCGGGGCTAATGAAAAACTGTTTTTT. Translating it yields CASSSGDGGANEKLFF.